This T cell receptor beta chain comes out of a study of patients and donors after allogeneic stem cell transplantation. Trimming at V came to 2 bases and at J to 5 bases, leaving 13 bases not matched to a gene. This CDR3 has 18 residues. Germline CDR1 is SGHRS and CDR2 is YFSETQ. One entry per CDR3 protein results from TCRdb running MiXCR on the RT-PCR reads. The sample yields 900,000 to 1,000,000 distinct CDR3 sequences, more than 15% seen once. The V call is TRBV5-1, the J call TRBJ1-2; 12 bases are shared with TRBD1. The sequencing input was blood, either unsorted or a sorted T cell fraction (not recorded which). The receptor comes from a human donor who was either an allogeneic HSCT recipient or a stem cell or donor lymphocyte infusion donor (not recorded which). It is not recorded whose cells these are; they may come from a transplant donor. Here the CDR3 reads CASSFGDRGLIPRYGYTF. The DNA of the CDR3 is TGCGCCAGCAGCTTTGGGGACAGGGGGCTTATCCCCCGTTATGGCTACACCTTC. Full variable domain (remainder filled in from reference TRBV5-1 and TRBJ1-2): KAGVTQTPRYLIKTRGQQVTLSCSPISGHRSVSWYQQTPGQGLQFLFEYFSETQRNKGNFPGRFSGRQFSNSRSEMNVSTLELGDSALYLCASSFGDRGLIPRYGYTFGSGTRLTVV.